Following are 16 T cell receptor beta chains from one sample sequenced in a study of blood T cell repertoires in COVID-19. Only in-frame clones appear in the TCRdb table, and some are missing; sequencing was by immunoSEQ multiplex PCR. The sample has about 210,000 clones; approximately 88% are singletons. The sample comprised PBMCs or T cells enriched from blood (not recorded which). The receptors stem from a young man with acute COVID-19.

V gene TRBV5-1 combines with J gene TRBJ2-1; 12 nucleotides align to TRBD2. CDR1 and CDR2 (germline): SGHRS, YFSETQ. This CDR3 is 15 amino acids long. The junction had 7 bases not matched to a gene; V was cut back by 4 bases and J by 8 bases. The DNA of the CDR3 is TGCGCCAGCAGCCCGGGACTAGCGGGCCGGCATGAGCAGTTCTTC. It is translated as CASSPGLAGRHEQFF.

The chain joins TRBV27 to TRBJ2-1; a possible D gene is TRBD2 (6 bases). The V end lost 4 bases, the J end lost 2 bases, and 12 bases lay between the germline ends. Germline V gene data show CDR1 as MNHEY and CDR2 as SMNVEV (reference sequence). The CDR3 sequence is 15 residues long. CDR3 nucleotide sequence: TGTGCCAGCAGTTCCCTGACTAGGACCTACAATGAGCAGTTCTTC. It encodes CASSSLTRTYNEQFF.

The chain recombines TRBV19 with TRBJ2-1; a weak D match, TRBD2 (5 bases). V was cut by 3 bases and J by 5 bases, with 17 bases left in between. Germline loops: CDR1 LNHDA, CDR2 SQIVND (reference sequence). This CDR3 comprises 16 residues. The CDR3 sequence is CASSILRRERHNEQFF. CDR3 coding DNA: TGTGCCAGTAGTATTCTTCGCCGGGAACGCCACAATGAGCAGTTCTTC.

The chain recombines TRBV6-4 with TRBJ2-3; possible D gene TRBD2, 6 bases. Germline V gives CDR1 MRHNA, CDR2 SNTAGT. V was cut by 4 bases and J by 0 bases, with 8 bases left in between. There are 14 residues in the CDR3. The CDR3 sequence is CASSAAGSTDTQYF. The CDR3 DNA follows: TGTGCCAGCAGTGCAGCGGGTAGCACAGATACGCAGTATTTT.

The J gene is TRBJ1-1, the V gene TRBV28; D is perhaps TRBD1 (5 bases). V was cut by 10 bases and J by 2 bases, with 14 bases left in between. CDR3 size: 13 residues. Germline CDR1 reads MDHEN; CDR2 reads SYDVKM. The CDR3 is CATIRQTNTEAFF. The CDR3 nucleotides read TGTGCCACTATCAGACAGACCAACACTGAAGCTTTCTTT.

The rearrangement joins TRBV10-1 to TRBJ1-2; D ambiguous. The germline CDR1 and CDR2 sequences are WNHNN and SYGVQD (reference sequence). CDR3 length: 9 residues. The germline V and J ends were trimmed by 10 bases and 4 bases, with 4 bases remaining between them. For the CDR3, the DNA is TGCGCCAACTCCTATGGCTACACCTTC. As protein: CANSYGYTF.

The V call is TRBV5-4, the J call TRBJ2-1, with TRBD2 identical over 10 bases. V shed 5 bases and J 3 bases; nucleotides not matched to a gene: 5. This CDR3 contains 15 residues. Germline-derived CDR1 and CDR2 are SGHNT and YYREEE (reference sequence). Here the CDR3 DNA reads TGTGCCAGCAGTTTCGTAGCGGGAGGCTACAATGAGCAGTTCTTC. Protein sequence: CASSFVAGGYNEQFF. Full variable domain (missing parts from reference TRBV5-4 and TRBJ2-1): ETGVTQSPTHLIKTRGQQVTLRCSSQSGHNTVSWYQQALGQGPQFIFQYYREEENGRGNFPPRFSGLQFPNYSSELNVNALELDDSALYLCASSFVAGGYNEQFFGPGTRLTVL.

This sequence joins TRBV11-2 and TRBJ2-2, with TRBD2 identical over 9 bases. V shed 1 base, J shed 4 bases, and the junction held 10 bases outside the gene matches. This CDR3 comprises 18 residues. In germline, CDR1 is SGHAT, CDR2 FQNNGV. The DNA for the CDR3 is TGTGCCAGCAGCTTAGGGGCTAGCGGGACCGGGGGCACCGGGGAGCTGTTTTTT. It is translated as CASSLGASGTGGTGELFF.

This sequence joins TRBV25-1 and TRBJ1-4; TRBD1 might be the D (5 bases). The CDR3 contains 15 residues. Germline loops: CDR1 MGHDK, CDR2 SYGVNS. Trimming cost V 8 bases and J 7 bases, with 20 bases left between them. CDR3 in amino acids: CASRPITGNGEKLFF. CDR3 nucleotide sequence: TGTGCCAGCCGGCCCATAACAGGTAACGGTGAAAAACTGTTTTTT.

V is TRBV28 and J is TRBJ1-2; the D is unclear. Trimming took off 3 bases at V and 5 bases at J, with 10 bases between the two ends. The germline V gene encodes CDR1 MDHEN and CDR2 SYDVKM. The CDR3 sequence is 13 residues long. CDR3 sequence reads: CASSLPQIYGYTF. The CDR3 DNA follows: TGTGCCAGCAGTTTGCCCCAGATATATGGCTACACCTTC.

This clone showed up just once. The chain links TRBV5-1 to TRBJ2-3; D is possibly TRBD2 (6 bases). This CDR3 is built from 12 residues. V was clipped by 6 bases and J by 4 bases, with 9 bases between them. CDR1 and CDR2 from the germline V gene are SGHRS and YFSETQ. As DNA, the CDR3 is TGCGCCAGCAAAGGAGGGTCAGATACGCAGTATTTT. This gives the protein CASKGGSDTQYF. Using reference TRBV5-1 and TRBJ2-3 for the parts outside the CDR3, the full variable domain is KAGVTQTPRYLIKTRGQQVTLSCSPISGHRSVSWYQQTPGQGLQFLFEYFSETQRNKGNFPGRFSGRQFSNSRSEMNVSTLELGDSALYLCASKGGSDTQYFGPGTRLTVL.

In its sample, this clone was seen once. V usage is TRBV7-8 and J usage is TRBJ1-5; a weak D match, TRBD1 (6 bases). This CDR3 spans 16 amino acids. Trimming removed 0 bases at V and 3 bases at J, with 12 bases between. Looked up from germline, CDR1 is SGHVS and CDR2 is FQNEAQ. DNA for the CDR3: TGTGCCAGCAGCTTAGCACAGGGTATCAACAATCAGCCCCAGCATTTT. Protein product: CASSLAQGINNQPQHF.

This clone has only one observation. The chain carries TRBV4-1 and TRBJ2-1; 11 bases are shared with TRBD1. Germline V CDR1 and CDR2: MGHRA, YSYEKL. V gave up 3 bases and J gave up 5 bases; unmatched junction bases: 6. This CDR3 is 16 amino acids long. The CDR3 coding sequence is TGCGCCAGCAGCCAGCCCGGGACAGGGGGAAACAATGAGCAGTTCTTC. Amino acid sequence: CASSQPGTGGNNEQFF.

The chain combines TRBV28 with TRBJ1-1, with a tentative D call TRBD1 (5 bases). This CDR3 has 12 residues. Germline loops: CDR1 MDHEN, CDR2 SYDVKM. The V end lost 3 bases, the J end lost 7 bases, and 9 bases lay between the germline ends. CDR3 region: CASSFGGIEAFF. As DNA, the CDR3 is TGTGCCAGCAGTTTCGGGGGAATTGAAGCTTTCTTT.

For the CDR3, the DNA is TGCGCCAGCAGTGAGGACCTGTCGGGGGATTCACCCCTCCACTTT. Encoded protein: CASSEDLSGDSPLHF. V and J are TRBV10-2 and TRBJ1-6, with D perhaps TRBD1 (5 bases). V lost 2 bases, J lost 8 bases, and 13 bases lay in between. Germline V gives CDR1 WSHSY, CDR2 SAAADI. The CDR3 consists of 15 residues.

This clone was recorded once. V is TRBV28 and J is TRBJ1-1; 8 nucleotides line up with TRBD1. V lost 6 bases, J lost 6 bases, and 6 bases stayed unmatched. Germline CDR1 and CDR2: MDHEN and SYDVKM. The CDR3 sequence is 13 residues long. The CDR3 protein is CASSPPGGSEAFF. The CDR3 nucleotides read TGTGCCAGCAGCCCCCCAGGGGGCTCTGAAGCTTTCTTT.